The 7 T cell receptor beta chains presented below share a single source sample, sequenced in a study of shared clonotypes between healthy human individuals. TCRdb's table, derived via immunoSEQ multiplex PCR, lists solely in-frame clones and lacks some. The table lists over a million clones, around 74% of them singletons. The sequenced sample was memory CD4+ T cells sorted from blood. Specified subset: CD45RA-negative fraction. All receptors come from a young man in good health.

The chain links TRBV4-2 to TRBJ2-2, with 12 bases lining up with TRBD2. The CDR3 is 18 residues long. J was trimmed by 0 bases and V by 5 bases; bases with no gene match: 7. Germline-derived CDR1 and CDR2 are LGHNA and YNFKEQ. CDR3 bases: TGTGCCAGCAGCGCCCGACTAGCGGGGGCCACGAACACCGGGGAGCTGTTTTTT. Residues: CASSARLAGATNTGELFF.

This clone appeared a single time. The rearrangement joins TRBV27 to TRBJ2-1; 10 nucleotides agree with TRBD1. Trimming removed 9 bases from V and 9 bases from J; junction bases left unmatched: 8. From germline, CDR1 is MNHEY and CDR2 SMNVEV (reference sequence). The CDR3 sequence is 13 residues long. CDR3 region: CARPGQGYPEQFF. The CDR3 region has the DNA TGTGCCAGGCCGGGACAGGGGTATCCTGAGCAGTTCTTC.

In this sample, this clone turned up a few times. The chain links TRBV5-1 to TRBJ1-1; perhaps TRBD1 as D (6 bases). Germline V gives CDR1 SGHRS, CDR2 YFSETQ. Trimming pared 0 bases from V and 1 base from J, leaving 10 bases between. This CDR3 contains 15 residues. Written as DNA, the CDR3 is TGCGCCAGCAGCTTGGATGGACAGTCGAACACTGAAGCTTTCTTT. Its translation is CASSLDGQSNTEAFF.

The chain uses TRBV27 and TRBJ2-7; tentatively, D is TRBD1 or TRBD2 (5 bases each). CDR1 and CDR2 from the germline V gene are MNHEY and SMNVEV (reference sequence). The V and J ends lost 2 bases and 5 bases respectively, with 13 bases between them. The CDR3 covers 14 residues. The DNA for the CDR3 is TGTGCCAGCAGTTTAAGGCCCAGGGACCACGAGCAGTACTTC. Its protein product is CASSLRPRDHEQYF.

J is TRBJ1-5 and V is TRBV6-5; D unresolved. The CDR3 is 13 residues long. Germline loops: CDR1 MNHEY, CDR2 SVGAGI. Trimming removed 0 bases at V and 6 bases at J, with 6 bases between. CDR3 DNA: TGTGCCAGCAGTTACTCAGACGGTCAGCCCCAGCATTTT. It codes for CASSYSDGQPQHF.

The J gene is TRBJ1-6, the V gene TRBV2; tentatively, D is TRBD1 (5 bases). Trimming removed 10 bases from V and 7 bases from J, with 11 bases in between. CDR1 and CDR2 (germline): SNHLY, FYNNEI. The CDR3 is 12 residues long. CDR3 protein: CATTRANSPLHF. The CDR3 DNA follows: TGTGCCACAACCAGGGCCAATTCACCCCTCCACTTT.

This clone was observed a handful of times. The genes are TRBV9 and TRBJ1-2, with 8 bases fitting TRBD1. V shed 3 bases and J 8 bases; nucleotides not matched to a gene: 9. This CDR3 is 14 amino acids long. Germline assignment: CDR1 SGDLS and CDR2 YYNGEE. CDR3 nucleotide sequence: TGTGCCAGCAGCGCCGTACAGGGGGGGAGCGGCTACACCTTC. Translation: CASSAVQGGSGYTF.